The 21 T cell receptor beta chains in this list originate from one sample, sequenced in a study of OX40 agonist ivuxolimab in advanced cancers. The assay was immunoSEQ multiplex PCR, and TCRdb's table has in-frame clones only and misses some. Found here are around 70,000 clones, roughly 83% of them singletons; the top ten hold about 6.9%. The sequenced sample was CD4+ or CD8+ T cells sorted from blood, obtained in a trial of the OX40 agonist ivuxolimab. The receptors originated from an adult with an advanced solid tumor such as melanoma, head and neck, liver or kidney cancer.

The V gene is TRBV2, the J gene TRBJ2-4; 8 nucleotides agree with TRBD1. Germline loops: CDR1 SNHLY, CDR2 FYNNEI. The CDR3 has 16 amino acids. J gave up 0 bases and V 6 bases, and 7 bases lay outside the gene matches. This CDR3 reads CASRTGEVLAKNIQYF. As DNA, the CDR3 is TGTGCCAGCAGGACAGGGGAGGTTTTAGCCAAAAACATTCAGTACTTC.

This clone has only one observation. CDR3 loop: CASSASGLSYEQYF. In nucleotides, the CDR3 is TGTGCCAGCAGTGCCTCAGGTCTCTCCTACGAGCAGTACTTC. This chain joins TRBV9 and TRBJ2-7; unclear D gene. The V gene lost 5 bases and the J gene lost 0 bases, with 12 bases spanning the gap. The germline V gene encodes CDR1 SGDLS and CDR2 YYNGEE. The CDR3 covers 14 residues.

The J gene is TRBJ2-3, the V gene TRBV19; 8 bases are shared with TRBD2. Per the germline V gene, CDR1 is LNHDA and CDR2 is SQIVND (reference sequence). V lost 3 bases, J lost 1 base, and 9 bases stayed unmatched. The CDR3 has 17 residues. The CDR3 loop reads CASSIAGGRGGTDTQYF. The CDR3, as DNA: TGTGCCAGTAGTATTGCGGGGGGCCGCGGTGGCACAGATACGCAGTATTTT.

The chain employs TRBV2 and TRBJ2-7, with 7 bases matching TRBD1. The V segment lost 11 bases and the J segment 0 bases; nucleotides outside the gene matches: 7. CDR3 length: 13 amino acids. Per germline, CDR1 SNHLY and CDR2 FYNNEI. CDR3 protein: CAGTAQDSYEQYF. The CDR3 DNA reads TGTGCCGGGACAGCGCAAGACTCCTACGAGCAGTACTTC.

Only one count was recorded for this clone. The rearrangement uses TRBV11-3 and TRBJ2-1; 9 nucleotides agree with TRBD1. The germline CDR1 and CDR2 sequences are SGHNT and YENEEA. Trimming cost V 4 bases and J 3 bases; bases outside gene matches: 1. This CDR3 is built from 14 residues. The CDR3 region has the DNA TGTGCCAGCAGCTGGGACAGGGACTACAATGAGCAGTTCTTC. Its translation: CASSWDRDYNEQFF.

This chain uses TRBV9 with TRBJ2-5; weak D call: TRBD1 (7 bases). Germline V gene data show CDR1 as SGDLS and CDR2 as YYNGEE. Trimming left V 2 bases short and J 4 bases short, with 12 bases between. This CDR3 has 14 amino acids. CDR3 loop: CASSVGQGGETQYF. The CDR3 DNA reads as TGTGCCAGCAGCGTGGGGCAGGGGGGAGAGACCCAGTACTTC.

The J gene is TRBJ2-2, the V gene TRBV20-1, with D possibly being TRBD1 (6 bases). The CDR3 extends over 11 amino acids. With 5 bases removed from V and 6 bases from J, the gap between germline ends came to 7 bases. The germline gives CDR1 DFQATT, CDR2 SNEGSKA (reference sequence). The CDR3 coding sequence is TGCAGTGCTTACAGGGCCGGGGAGCTGTTTTTT. Amino acids: CSAYRAGELFF.

This chain joins TRBV11-2 and TRBJ2-1; D call uncertain. With 1 base removed from V and 15 bases from J, the gap between germline ends came to 10 bases. Germline V gene lookup returns CDR1 SGHAT and CDR2 FQNNGV. This CDR3 spans 11 amino acids. DNA of the CDR3: TGTGCCAGCAGCTTAGGCCTAAGCCCGTTCTTC. Translation gives CASSLGLSPFF.

V and J are TRBV7-2 and TRBJ2-2; D not resolved. Trimming took 5 bases from V and 4 from J, leaving 14 bases between them. CDR3 length: 15 residues. Germline V CDR1 and CDR2: SGHTA, FQGNSA. The CDR3 spells CASSLMAGPTGELFF. In nucleotides, the CDR3 is TGTGCCAGCAGCCTGATGGCAGGACCCACCGGGGAGCTGTTTTTT.

V is TRBV6-1 and J is TRBJ1-1; 7 positions agree with TRBD1. Germline V lookup: CDR1 MNHNS, CDR2 SASEGT. V was pared by 10 bases and J by 2 bases, with 7 bases of the junction left unmatched. The CDR3 is 13 amino acids. The CDR3 loop is CATRTGVNTEAFF. DNA for the CDR3: TGTGCCACCCGGACAGGAGTTAACACTGAAGCTTTCTTT.

CDR3 residues: CASSYSLTGGGGYTF. In nucleotides, the CDR3 is TGTGCCAGCAGTTACTCGCTGACAGGGGGAGGTGGCTACACCTTC. The gene calls are TRBV6-5 and TRBJ1-2, with 9 bases fitting TRBD1. The CDR3 extends over 15 amino acids. The V gene end was trimmed by 0 bases and the J gene end by 7 bases; junction bases not matched to a gene: 6. CDR1 and CDR2 (germline): MNHEY, SVGAGI.

V gene TRBV6-6 combines with J gene TRBJ1-1; D is ambiguous. With 8 bases removed from V and 2 bases from J, the gap between germline ends came to 6 bases. Germline assignment: CDR1 MNHNY and CDR2 SVGAGI (reference sequence). This CDR3 is 11 amino acids long. Written as DNA, the CDR3 is TGTGCCAGCGGACGTAACACTGAAGCTTTCTTT. Amino acids: CASGRNTEAFF.

J is TRBJ2-1 and V is TRBV6-6; D gene ambiguous. Trimming pared 4 bases from V and 0 bases from J, leaving 7 bases between. Germline V gene sequence: CDR1 MNHNY, CDR2 SVGAGI (reference sequence). The CDR3 runs 14 residues. CDR3 in amino acids: CASSWESSYNEQFF. DNA of the CDR3: TGTGCCAGCAGTTGGGAAAGCTCCTACAATGAGCAGTTCTTC.

The rearrangement joins TRBV7-3 to TRBJ2-5, with TRBD1 matching 9 bases. The CDR3 spans 13 residues. Germline V gene sequence: CDR1 SGHTA, CDR2 FQGTGA. V lost 5 bases to trimming and J lost 5 bases; unmatched junction nucleotides: 3. CDR3 DNA: TGTGCCAGCAGCCCCGGGACAGGGGAGACCCAGTACTTC. Translating it yields CASSPGTGETQYF.

This clone has just a few counts. V and J are TRBV6-5 and TRBJ2-7; no reliable D call. The V gene's germline CDR1 is MNHEY and CDR2 SVGAGI. The CDR3 covers 13 residues. Trimming cost V 2 bases and J 7 bases, with 12 bases left between them. The CDR3: CASSYTSQSEQYF. CDR3 in DNA: TGTGCCAGCAGTTACACATCACAGAGTGAGCAGTACTTC.

The chain joins TRBV19 to TRBJ2-2; the match to TRBD1 covers 9 bases. The trim removed 8 bases at V and 5 bases at J, leaving 6 bases unmatched. Germline values: CDR1 LNHDA, CDR2 SQIVND (reference sequence). The CDR3 extends over 14 amino acids. For the CDR3, the DNA is TGTGCCAGTCGGACAGGGGAAGAGACCGGGGAGCTGTTTTTT. As protein: CASRTGEETGELFF.

This clone came up once. This sequence joins TRBV5-1 and TRBJ2-3; the match to TRBD1 covers 7 bases. Trimming removed 4 bases from V and 8 bases from J; junction bases left unmatched: 7. The CDR3 spans 13 residues. Germline CDR1 SGHRS, CDR2 YFSETQ. The CDR3 spells CASSDRAKGTQYF. In nucleotides, the CDR3 is TGCGCCAGCAGCGACAGGGCTAAGGGTACGCAGTATTTT.

V usage is TRBV14 and J usage is TRBJ2-5; no clear D. Germline-derived CDR1 and CDR2 are SGHDN and FVKESK. The CDR3 has 16 residues. V gave up 0 bases and J gave up 4 bases, with 15 bases separating them. This CDR3 reads CASSQDDFKETETQYF. The CDR3 DNA follows: TGTGCCAGCAGCCAAGACGACTTCAAAGAAACAGAGACCCAGTACTTC.

This clone was recorded a few times. The CDR3 DNA is TGTGCCAGTAGTGCCCCTTGGGGTAATCAGCCCCAGCATTTT. This translates into CASSAPWGNQPQHF. The gene calls are TRBV19 and TRBJ1-5; D gene uncertain. The length of the CDR3 is 14 residues. Trimming stripped 5 bases from V and 4 bases from J, with 12 bases between. Germline CDR1 reads LNHDA; CDR2 reads SQIVND (reference sequence).

The chain carries TRBV5-6 and TRBJ2-7, with 11 bases fitting TRBD1. V shed 5 bases, J shed 2 bases, and the junction held 12 bases outside the gene matches. CDR1 SGHDT and CDR2 YYEEEE come from the germline V gene. CDR3 length equals 17 residues. The CDR3 sequence is CASRPDRGRGVPYEQYF. Written as DNA, the CDR3 is TGTGCCAGCAGGCCGGACAGGGGGCGAGGGGTTCCCTACGAGCAGTACTTC.

V is TRBV5-1 and J is TRBJ2-7; possible D gene TRBD1, 6 bases. This CDR3 region has 13 residues. Germline V gene lookup returns CDR1 SGHRS and CDR2 YFSETQ. V was shortened by 3 bases and J by 5 bases, with 12 bases between the two germline ends. The CDR3, as DNA: TGCGCCAGCAGCTCCCAAACAGGGAACGAGCAGTACTTC. Encoded protein: CASSSQTGNEQYF.